A single sample gave rise to the 16 T cell receptor beta chains below, sequenced in a study of blood T cell repertoires in COVID-19. TCRdb keeps only in-frame clones here, not all; method: immunoSEQ multiplex PCR. The repertoire holds 90,000 to 140,000 clones, approximately 72% seen once, with roughly 19% in the top ten. Sequences were obtained from peripheral blood. The receptors here all came from a woman in her seventies with acute or convalescent COVID-19.

This chain links TRBV28 with TRBJ2-1; 7 nucleotides line up with TRBD1. Trimming cost V 5 bases and J 5 bases; bases outside gene matches: 3. The CDR3 has 13 residues. The germline V gene has CDR1 MDHEN and CDR2 SYDVKM. CDR3 DNA sequence: TGTGCCAGCAGTGCAGACAGGGACAATGAGCAGTTCTTC. As protein: CASSADRDNEQFF.

The chain uses TRBV11-2 and TRBJ2-1, with D possibly TRBD1 on 6 matching bases. CDR1 is SGHAT and CDR2 is FQNNGV in the germline V gene. Trimming shortened V by 5 bases and J by 0 bases, and 17 bases separated the two germline ends. The CDR3 is 17 amino acids. CDR3 amino acids: CASSRITGQSSYNEQFF. In DNA form, the CDR3 reads TGTGCCAGCAGCCGAATTACAGGGCAAAGCTCCTACAATGAGCAGTTCTTC.

The gene calls are TRBV28 and TRBJ2-7; D might be TRBD2 (5 bases). This CDR3 contains 16 residues. Deletions cut 5 bases from V and 1 base from J, with 18 bases between. The germline gives CDR1 MDHEN, CDR2 SYDVKM. CDR3 nucleotides: TGTGCCAGCAGTGTAGGACTGTTATCTACGTCCTACGAGCAGTACTTC. Protein product: CASSVGLLSTSYEQYF.

J is TRBJ1-1 and V is TRBV5-6; a possible D gene is TRBD1 (5 bases). V shed 3 bases and J shed 7 bases, with 16 bases lying between them. The germline gives CDR1 SGHDT, CDR2 YYEEEE. CDR3 length equals 14 residues. The CDR3 nucleotides read TGTGCCAGCAGCTCTCTACCCCGGGGGGGTGAAGCTTTCTTT. This translates into CASSSLPRGGEAFF.

V gene TRBV9 combines with J gene TRBJ1-1; D gene uncertain. V lost 0 bases, J lost 7 bases, and 7 bases lay in between. This CDR3 has 12 amino acids. The germline gives CDR1 SGDLS, CDR2 YYNGEE. The CDR3 region is CASSVGFSEAFF. The CDR3, as DNA: TGTGCCAGCAGCGTAGGCTTCAGTGAAGCTTTCTTT.

This rearrangement joins TRBV27 to TRBJ1-6; 8 nucleotides line up with TRBD1. The CDR3 runs 17 residues. The V segment lost 7 bases and the J segment 5 bases; nucleotides outside the gene matches: 13. The germline V gene has CDR1 MNHEY and CDR2 SMNVEV (reference sequence). Here the CDR3 DNA reads TGTGCCAGCATGGGAGTGATGAGGACAGGGAATAATTCACCCCTCCACTTT. Protein: CASMGVMRTGNNSPLHF.

The gene calls are TRBV5-6 and TRBJ2-3; perhaps TRBD2 as D (6 bases). CDR3 length equals 15 residues. V lost 0 bases, J lost 0 bases, and 8 bases lay in between. Looked up from germline, CDR1 is SGHDT and CDR2 is YYEEEE. The CDR3 spells CASSLGGTSTDTQYF. In DNA form, the CDR3 reads TGTGCCAGCAGCTTGGGGGGGACTAGCACAGATACGCAGTATTTT.

The chain employs TRBV5-1 and TRBJ2-3, with TRBD2 identical over 9 bases. The trim removed 0 bases at V and 9 bases at J, leaving 8 bases unmatched. The CDR3 length is 15 residues. Germline V gene lookup returns CDR1 SGHRS and CDR2 YFSETQ. CDR3 coding DNA: TGCGCCAGCAGCTTGGGTAGCGGGGGATGGGACACGCAGTATTTT. Amino acid sequence: CASSLGSGGWDTQYF.

This chain uses TRBV2 with TRBJ2-7; 7 bases line up with TRBD1. Looked up from germline, CDR1 is SNHLY and CDR2 is FYNNEI. This CDR3 is built from 13 residues. V shed 5 bases and J 3 bases; nucleotides not matched to a gene: 4. CDR3 in DNA: TGTGCCAGCAGTTTGAACAGGGGCTACGAGCAGTACTTC. Translated, it gives CASSLNRGYEQYF.

The chain uses TRBV10-3 and TRBJ2-1, with D perhaps TRBD1 (5 bases). V lost 10 bases and J lost 7, with 11 bases in between. CDR3 length: 11 amino acids. Germline lookup yields CDR1 ENHRY and CDR2 SYGVKD. This CDR3 is CATMTENEQFF. CDR3 nucleotide sequence: TGTGCCACCATGACAGAGAATGAGCAGTTCTTC.

V and J are TRBV6-5 and TRBJ1-1; maybe TRBD1 (6 bases). Per germline, CDR1 MNHEY and CDR2 SVGAGI. The CDR3 is 15 amino acids. The V gene lost 2 bases and the J gene lost 1 base, with 11 bases spanning the gap. The CDR3 loop reads CASSYDRNQNTEAFF. The CDR3 DNA reads TGTGCCAGCAGTTACGACAGGAACCAGAACACTGAAGCTTTCTTT.

The chain employs TRBV6-2 or TRBV6-3 and TRBJ2-3; TRBD2 agrees at 9 bases. This CDR3 is 17 amino acids long. Germline assignment: CDR1 MNHEY and CDR2 SVGEGT. V gave up 5 bases and J gave up 9 bases; unmatched junction bases: 18. The CDR3 region has the DNA TGTGCCAGCAGTCGGATTGCCTTTAGCGGGGGCGAAACAACGCAGTATTTT. The encoded protein is CASSRIAFSGGETTQYF.

This chain links TRBV6-5 with TRBJ1-5; TRBD1 is a possible D gene (6 bases). Trimming removed 6 bases at V and 9 bases at J, with 15 bases between. Germline V gene data show CDR1 as MNHEY and CDR2 as SVGAGI. The CDR3 spans 13 residues. CDR3 DNA: TGTGCCAGCAGCCGGGACATCCTGGCGCCCCAGCATTTT. This codes for CASSRDILAPQHF.

The chain couples TRBV7-9 to TRBJ2-5, with TRBD1 as a possible D gene (6 bases). Germline loops: CDR1 SEHNR, CDR2 FQNEAQ (reference sequence). Deletions cut 5 bases from V and 3 bases from J, with 13 bases between. The CDR3 runs 14 residues. CDR3 coding DNA: TGTGCCAGCAGCCTCGGGACAACCGAAGAGACCCAGTACTTC. Its protein is CASSLGTTEETQYF.

The chain carries TRBV30 and TRBJ1-2; D not certain. The CDR3 is made up of 11 amino acids. Germline-derived CDR1 and CDR2 are GTSNPN and SVGIG (reference sequence). Between the trimmed V and J ends, which lost 2 bases and 2 bases, there was a span of 3 bases. Here the CDR3 DNA reads TGTGCCTGGAGTCTGAACTATGGCTACACCTTC. Protein product: CAWSLNYGYTF.

The rearrangement links TRBV5-4 to TRBJ2-2; TRBD1 matches 7 bases. This CDR3 spans 17 amino acids. V lost 4 bases and J lost 0; bases outside the gene matches: 9. The V gene's germline CDR1 is SGHNT and CDR2 YYREEE (reference sequence). CDR3 nucleotide sequence: TGTGCCAGCAGCCCGAAGGACAGGCCAGCGAACACCGGGGAGCTGTTTTTT. This gives the protein CASSPKDRPANTGELFF.